These 5 T cell receptor beta chains share one sample of origin, sequenced in a study of blood T cell repertoires in COVID-19. The repertoire was sequenced with immunoSEQ multiplex PCR; TCRdb's copy has only in-frame clones and lacks some. The table has about 150,000 clones, approximately 86% seen once. Material for sequencing was peripheral blood. These receptors came from a man over 45 with active or convalescent COVID-19.

This clone showed up just once. The chain couples TRBV21-1 to TRBJ2-7; the table's D gene call, TRBD2, was not cross checked with the DNA. TRBV21-1 is tagged as a pseudogene. This CDR3 is 17 amino acids long. The CDR3 loop is CASSSPEDGTSVYEQYF. DNA of the CDR3: TGTGCCAGCAGCAGCCCGGAGGATGGGACTAGCGTCTACGAGCAGTACTTC.

The J gene is TRBJ2-7, the V gene TRBV5-1; TRBD2 matches at 13 bases. V trimming: 3 bases; J trimming: 6 bases; junction bases outside the gene matches: 6. The CDR3 length is 15 residues. Germline CDR1 SGHRS, CDR2 YFSETQ. The CDR3 nucleotides read TGCGCCAGCAGCTCAGGACTAGCGGGAGCCGGCGAGCAGTACTTC. The encoded protein is CASSSGLAGAGEQYF.

The chain carries TRBV4-3 and TRBJ2-7; D is ambiguous. Germline CDR1 reads LGHNA; CDR2 reads YSLEER. Trimming shortened V by 2 bases and J by 0 bases, and 8 bases separated the two germline ends. The CDR3 loop spans 14 amino acids. CDR3 in DNA: TGCGCCAGCAGCCAATCAACACGCTCCTACGAGCAGTACTTC. Amino acid sequence: CASSQSTRSYEQYF.

The rearrangement links TRBV18 to TRBJ2-2; 8 bases align to TRBD1. CDR3 size: 17 residues. From germline, CDR1 is KGHSH and CDR2 LQKENI. Trimming at V came to 5 bases and at J to 6 bases, leaving 14 bases not matched to a gene. CDR3 DNA sequence: TGTGCCAGCTCAACCACCGTACGGACAGGGAATCCCGGGGAGCTGTTTTTT. Protein: CASSTTVRTGNPGELFF.

This clone was recorded once. This chain connects TRBV19 to TRBJ1-1; a weak D match, TRBD1 (6 bases). Germline-derived CDR1 and CDR2 are LNHDA and SQIVND (reference sequence). Trimming removed 5 bases at V and 0 bases at J, with 10 bases between. The CDR3 runs 14 residues. The CDR3 spells CASSSRGMNTEAFF. The CDR3 DNA follows: TGTGCCAGTAGTTCAAGGGGGATGAACACTGAAGCTTTCTTT.